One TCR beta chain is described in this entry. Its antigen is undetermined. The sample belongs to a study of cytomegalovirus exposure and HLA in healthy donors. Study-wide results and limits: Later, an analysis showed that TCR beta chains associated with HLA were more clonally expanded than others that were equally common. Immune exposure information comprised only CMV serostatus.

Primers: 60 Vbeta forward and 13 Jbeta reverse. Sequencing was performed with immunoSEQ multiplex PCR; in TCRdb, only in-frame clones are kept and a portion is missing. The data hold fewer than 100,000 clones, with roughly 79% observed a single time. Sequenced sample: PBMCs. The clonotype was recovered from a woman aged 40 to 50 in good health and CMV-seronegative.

CDR3 residues: CASTGGTGIREQYF. The CDR3 nucleotides read TGTGCCAGCACCGGGGGGACAGGGATCCGCGAGCAGTACTTC. This chain connects TRBV7-2 to TRBJ2-7; 9 bases map to TRBD1. The CDR3 is made up of 14 amino acids. The germline CDR1 and CDR2 sequences are SGHTA and FQGNSA. J lost 6 bases, V lost 7 bases, and 10 bases had no gene match.